This T cell receptor (beta chain) was profiled in a study of T cells in Graves' hyperthyroidism and ophthalmopathy. Findings and caveats of the study: Ophthalmopathy cases were set apart from stable hyperthyroidism by a 13 V-J model. Median prediction lead before ophthalmopathy onset was 6.5 months with the model.

Individuals with ophthalmopathy presented a Clinical Activity Score of at least 3, a NOSPECS grade of at least 4 and a duration under 3 months. PBMCs were obtained from approximately 10 ml fresh peripheral blood. Regions amplified from RNA transcripts were the TCR beta CDR3 regions. First-round RT-PCR targeting the TCR CDR3 was performed with the HTBI primer set. TCRdb re-derived calls from the multiplex PCR reads in MiXCR, one entry per CDR3 protein. The sample has approximately 400,000 distinct CDR3 sequences, about 15% seen once. This CDR3 spans 15 amino acids. V lost 4 bases, J lost 2 bases, and 15 bases lay in between. This clonotype was counted between two and nine times. As yet, its antigen is unknown.

Sequencing was performed on blood. The TCR comes from a woman in her 30s with Graves' ophthalmopathy. The chain links TRBV12-3 or TRBV12-4 to TRBJ2-7, with no clear D. The CDR3, as DNA: TGTGCCAGCAGTTCCCGTAAATTCACCCCCTACGAGCAGTACTTC. This gives the protein CASSSRKFTPYEQYF.